The entry that follows covers one T cell receptor (beta chain) sequence. This specimen comes from a study of cytomegalovirus exposure and HLA in healthy donors. TCRdb keeps only in-frame clones here, not all; method: immunoSEQ multiplex PCR. Of 300,000 to 450,000 clones detected, about nine tenths appear once; the ten largest clones hold 0.65% to 0.95%. Germline V gives CDR1 MNHEY, CDR2 SVGAGI. The V gene lost 4 bases and the J gene lost 0 bases, with 13 bases spanning the gap. This CDR3 spans 16 amino acids. The sequenced material came from PBMCs. The sequence was obtained from a woman aged 18-29 years in good health and CMV-seronegative. The chain combines TRBV6-5 with TRBJ1-3; D is perhaps TRBD1 (5 bases). CDR3 coding DNA: TGTGCCAGCAGTTCGTACGGGGGTACCTCTGGAAACACCATATATTTT. It codes for CASSSYGGTSGNTIYF.